Listed below are T cell receptor beta chains from one sample, sequenced in a study of blood T cell repertoires in COVID-19. Generated by immunoSEQ multiplex PCR, the TCRdb table keeps only in-frame clones and is missing some. The sample has around 170,000 clones, around 80% seen once. The sample taken for sequencing was peripheral blood. The receptor set was obtained from a man in his thirties or forties with active or convalescent COVID-19. Each CDR3 is given with its conserved first and last residue. Each record gives: V gene, D gene, CDR3 protein. The D gene is left open where the match is weak.

v_gene: TRBV12-5
d_gene: .
CDR3aa: CASGLEARTNEKLFF

v_gene: TRBV6-1
d_gene: .
CDR3aa: CASSDQLRGQETQYF

v_gene: TRBV4-2
d_gene: TRBD2
CDR3aa: CASSPKGLAGFYNEQFF

v_gene: TRBV3-1/TRBV3-2
d_gene: .
CDR3aa: CASSLARVSNQPQHF

v_gene: TRBV7-9
d_gene: TRBD1
CDR3aa: CASRGQGGTEAFF

v_gene: TRBV6-5
d_gene: .
CDR3aa: CASSYTGYGYTF

v_gene: TRBV19
d_gene: TRBD1
CDR3aa: CASSWDRGLREEETQYF

v_gene: TRBV19
d_gene: TRBD1
CDR3aa: CASSIQGFGQGATEAFF

v_gene: TRBV7-8
d_gene: TRBD2
CDR3aa: CASSRSSRGGPTGELFF

v_gene: TRBV6-5
d_gene: TRBD1
CDR3aa: CASSYGQGHNQPQHF

v_gene: TRBV10-1
d_gene: TRBD2
CDR3aa: CASSLGLAAETQYF

v_gene: TRBV19
d_gene: .
CDR3aa: CASSKPQHNSPLHF

v_gene: TRBV5-5
d_gene: TRBD1
CDR3aa: CASSLTGDQPQHF

v_gene: TRBV24-1
d_gene: TRBD1
CDR3aa: CATSDRHRGSNTGELFF

v_gene: TRBV7-9
d_gene: TRBD1
CDR3aa: CASSTQSETGKAFF

v_gene: TRBV19
d_gene: TRBD1
CDR3aa: CASSFRDRATDTQYF

v_gene: TRBV7-9
d_gene: .
CDR3aa: CASSPKDRRLYNEQFF

v_gene: TRBV7-2
d_gene: TRBD1
CDR3aa: CASSLDRDHYGYTF

v_gene: TRBV7-9
d_gene: TRBD1
CDR3aa: CASSLLGGYYGYTF

v_gene: TRBV18
d_gene: .
CDR3aa: CASSPTTYTEAFF

v_gene: TRBV2
d_gene: .
CDR3aa: CASSHQGRESGGYTF

v_gene: TRBV28
d_gene: TRBD1
CDR3aa: CASSFSGGGSNQPQHF

v_gene: TRBV29-1
d_gene: .
CDR3aa: CSAVWGSGQPQHF

v_gene: TRBV13
d_gene: TRBD1
CDR3aa: CASSLGQGGTEAFF

v_gene: TRBV10-3
d_gene: .
CDR3aa: CAISEGRAGEGYTF

v_gene: TRBV24-1
d_gene: TRBD1
CDR3aa: CATSGSGTVESPQHF

v_gene: TRBV28
d_gene: .
CDR3aa: CASSLIAGGNQPQHF

v_gene: TRBV4-2
d_gene: TRBD2
CDR3aa: CASSQDVGGAGDVNTGELFF

v_gene: TRBV7-9
d_gene: .
CDR3aa: CASRRAQGAAEAFF

v_gene: TRBV27
d_gene: .
CDR3aa: CASSFHGQPQHF

v_gene: TRBV6-5
d_gene: TRBD1
CDR3aa: CASSYDRGQYEQYF

v_gene: TRBV29-1
d_gene: .
CDR3aa: CSVRKVGAVSNEQFF

v_gene: TRBV15
d_gene: .
CDR3aa: CATSRGRGRETQYF

v_gene: TRBV19
d_gene: .
CDR3aa: CASSIGGGSHNEQFF

v_gene: TRBV7-9
d_gene: TRBD2
CDR3aa: CASSRGGAEEQYF

v_gene: TRBV5-6
d_gene: TRBD2
CDR3aa: CASSLDPSGNQETQYF

v_gene: TRBV25-1
d_gene: .
CDR3aa: CASRASGTQYF

v_gene: TRBV13
d_gene: .
CDR3aa: CASSWRVNTEAFF

v_gene: TRBV3-1/TRBV3-2
d_gene: .
CDR3aa: CASSQGSSYNSPLHF

v_gene: TRBV11-2
d_gene: TRBD1
CDR3aa: CASSPGTGNGYTF